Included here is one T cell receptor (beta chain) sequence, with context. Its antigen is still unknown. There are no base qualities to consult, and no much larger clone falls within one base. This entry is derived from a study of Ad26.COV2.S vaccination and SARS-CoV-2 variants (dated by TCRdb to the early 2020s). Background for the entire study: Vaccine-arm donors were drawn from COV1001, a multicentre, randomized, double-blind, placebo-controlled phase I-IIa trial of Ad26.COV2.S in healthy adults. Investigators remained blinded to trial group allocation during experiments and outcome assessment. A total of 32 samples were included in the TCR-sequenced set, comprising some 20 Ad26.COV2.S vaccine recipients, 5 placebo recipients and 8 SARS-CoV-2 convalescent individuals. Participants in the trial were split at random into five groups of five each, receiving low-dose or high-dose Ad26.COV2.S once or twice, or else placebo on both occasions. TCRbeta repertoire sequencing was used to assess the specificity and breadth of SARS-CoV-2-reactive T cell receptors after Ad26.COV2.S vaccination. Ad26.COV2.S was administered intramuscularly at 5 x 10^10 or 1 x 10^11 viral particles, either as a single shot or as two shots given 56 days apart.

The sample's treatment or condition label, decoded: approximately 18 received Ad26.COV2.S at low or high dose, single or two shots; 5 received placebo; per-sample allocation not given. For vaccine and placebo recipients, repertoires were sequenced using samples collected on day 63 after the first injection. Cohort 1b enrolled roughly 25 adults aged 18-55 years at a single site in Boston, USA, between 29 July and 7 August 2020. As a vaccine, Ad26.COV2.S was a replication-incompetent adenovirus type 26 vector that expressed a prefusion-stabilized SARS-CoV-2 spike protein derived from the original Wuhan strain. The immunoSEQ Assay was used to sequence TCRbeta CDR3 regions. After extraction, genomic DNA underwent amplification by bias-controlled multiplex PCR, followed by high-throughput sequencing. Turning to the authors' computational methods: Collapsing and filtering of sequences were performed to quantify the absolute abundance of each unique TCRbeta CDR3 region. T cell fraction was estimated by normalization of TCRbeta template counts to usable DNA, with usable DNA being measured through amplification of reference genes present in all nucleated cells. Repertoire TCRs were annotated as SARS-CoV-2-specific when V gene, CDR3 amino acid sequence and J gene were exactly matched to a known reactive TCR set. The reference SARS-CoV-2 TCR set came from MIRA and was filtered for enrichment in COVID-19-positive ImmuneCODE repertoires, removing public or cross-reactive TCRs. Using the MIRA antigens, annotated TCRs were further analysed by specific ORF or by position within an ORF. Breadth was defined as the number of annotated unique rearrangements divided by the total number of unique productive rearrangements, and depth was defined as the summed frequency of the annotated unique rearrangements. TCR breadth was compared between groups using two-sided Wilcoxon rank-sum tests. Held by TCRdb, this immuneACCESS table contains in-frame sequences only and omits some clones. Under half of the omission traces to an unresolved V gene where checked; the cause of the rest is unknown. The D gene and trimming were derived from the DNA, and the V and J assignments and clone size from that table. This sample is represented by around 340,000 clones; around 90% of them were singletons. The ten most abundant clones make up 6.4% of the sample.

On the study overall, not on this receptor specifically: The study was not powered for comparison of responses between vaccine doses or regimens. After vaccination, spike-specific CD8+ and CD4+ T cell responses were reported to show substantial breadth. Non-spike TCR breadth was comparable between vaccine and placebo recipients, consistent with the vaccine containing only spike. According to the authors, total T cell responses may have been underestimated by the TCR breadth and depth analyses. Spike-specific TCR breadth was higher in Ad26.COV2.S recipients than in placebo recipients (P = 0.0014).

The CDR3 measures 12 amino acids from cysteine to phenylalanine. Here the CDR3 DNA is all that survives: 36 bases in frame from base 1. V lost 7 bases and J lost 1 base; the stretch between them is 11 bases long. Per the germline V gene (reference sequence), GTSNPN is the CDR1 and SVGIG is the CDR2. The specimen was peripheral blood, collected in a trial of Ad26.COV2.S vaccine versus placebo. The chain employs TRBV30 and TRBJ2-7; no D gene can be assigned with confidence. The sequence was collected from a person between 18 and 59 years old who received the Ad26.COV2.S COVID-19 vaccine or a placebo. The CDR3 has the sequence CASASSSYEQYF. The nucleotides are TGTGCCTCCGCGAGCAGTTCCTACGAGCAGTACTTC.